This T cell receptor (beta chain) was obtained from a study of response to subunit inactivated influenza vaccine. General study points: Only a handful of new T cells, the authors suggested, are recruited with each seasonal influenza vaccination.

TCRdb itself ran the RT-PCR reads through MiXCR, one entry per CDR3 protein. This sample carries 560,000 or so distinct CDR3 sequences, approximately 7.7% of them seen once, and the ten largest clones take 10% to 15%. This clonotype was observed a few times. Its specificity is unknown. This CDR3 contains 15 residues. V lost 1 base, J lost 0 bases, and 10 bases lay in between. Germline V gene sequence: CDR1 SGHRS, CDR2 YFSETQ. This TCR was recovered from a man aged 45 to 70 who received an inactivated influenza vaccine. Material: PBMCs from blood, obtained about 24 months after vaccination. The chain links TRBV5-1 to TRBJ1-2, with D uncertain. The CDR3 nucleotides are TGCGCCAGCAGCTTGTCCTTACCCCCTAACTATGGCTACACCTTC. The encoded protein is CASSLSLPPNYGYTF.